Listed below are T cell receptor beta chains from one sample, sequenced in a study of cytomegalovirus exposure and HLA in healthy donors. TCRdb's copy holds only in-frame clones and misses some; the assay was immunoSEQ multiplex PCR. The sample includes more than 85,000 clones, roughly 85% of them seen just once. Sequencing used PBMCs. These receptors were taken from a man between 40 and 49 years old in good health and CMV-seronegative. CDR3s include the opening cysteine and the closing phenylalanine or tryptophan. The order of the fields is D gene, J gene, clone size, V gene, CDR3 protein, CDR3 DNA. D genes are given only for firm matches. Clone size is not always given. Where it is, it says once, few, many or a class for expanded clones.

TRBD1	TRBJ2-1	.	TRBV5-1	CASSPRRDSLHNEQFF	TGCGCCAGCAGCCCCCGCCGGGACAGCCTGCACAATGAGCAGTTCTTC
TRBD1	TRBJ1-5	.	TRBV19	CASLLGTGSDQPQHF	TGTGCCAGTCTCCTGGGGACAGGGTCCGACCAGCCCCAGCATTTT
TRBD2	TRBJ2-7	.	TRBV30	CAWRLAYEQYF	TGTGCCTGGAGACTAGCGTACGAGCAGTACTTC
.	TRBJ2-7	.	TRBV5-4	CASSLTGIEQYF	TGTGCCAGCAGCTTGACAGGGATCGAGCAGTACTTC
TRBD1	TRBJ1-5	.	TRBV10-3	CAISESRSAGGRQPQHF	TGTGCCATCAGTGAGTCGCGGTCGGCAGGGGGAAGACAGCCCCAGCATTTT
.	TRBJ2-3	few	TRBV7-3	CASSQRIQGTDTQYF	TGTGCCAGCAGCCAAAGAATACAGGGCACAGATACGCAGTATTTT
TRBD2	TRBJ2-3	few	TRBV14	CASSRGLAGPTDTQYF	TGTGCCAGCAGCCGGGGACTAGCGGGGCCCACAGATACGCAGTATTTT
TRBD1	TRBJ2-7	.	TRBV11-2	CASSPGTGGEQYF	TGTGCCAGCAGCCCGGGGACAGGGGGCGAGCAGTACTTC
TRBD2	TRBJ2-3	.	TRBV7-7	CASSLGPIAPLAGGSTDTQYF	TGTGCTAGCAGCTTAGGTCCCATCGCCCCCCTAGCGGGGGGAAGCACAGATACGCAGTATTTT
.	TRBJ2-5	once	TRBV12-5	CASVRGVQAGLQETQYF	TGTGCTAGTGTCAGGGGTGTACAAGCGGGGTTACAAGAGACCCAGTACTTC
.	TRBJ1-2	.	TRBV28	CASTRLNYGYTF	TGTGCCAGTACCAGATTGAACTATGGCTACACCTTC
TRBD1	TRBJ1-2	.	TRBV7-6	CASSPDRAYGYTF	TGTGCCAGCAGCCCTGACAGGGCATATGGCTACACCTTC
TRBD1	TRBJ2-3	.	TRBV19	CASSGQQGAGTDTQYF	TGTGCCAGTAGTGGACAACAGGGGGCGGGCACAGATACGCAGTATTTT
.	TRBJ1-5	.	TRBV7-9	CASSFGGIQPQHF	TGTGCCAGCAGCTTTGGGGGGATTCAGCCCCAGCATTTT
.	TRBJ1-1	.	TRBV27	CASSFKGYTEAFF	TGTGCCAGCAGTTTCAAGGGGTACACTGAAGCTTTCTTT
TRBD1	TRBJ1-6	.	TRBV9	CASSVRDSDNSPLHF	TGTGCCAGCAGCGTGAGGGACAGTGATAATTCACCCCTCCACTTT
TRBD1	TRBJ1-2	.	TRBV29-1	CSVPRRTGGYGYTF	TGCAGCGTTCCCAGGAGGACAGGGGGATATGGCTACACCTTC